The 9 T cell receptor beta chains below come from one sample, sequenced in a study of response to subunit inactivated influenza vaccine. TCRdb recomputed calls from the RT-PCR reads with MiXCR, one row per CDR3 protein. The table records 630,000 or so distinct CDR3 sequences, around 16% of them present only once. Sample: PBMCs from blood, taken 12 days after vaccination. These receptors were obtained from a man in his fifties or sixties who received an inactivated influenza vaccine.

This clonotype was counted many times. In nucleotides, the CDR3 is TGTGCCTGGAGTGTGACAGGGGGCTCAACCGGGGAGCTGTTTTTT. Translated, it gives CAWSVTGGSTGELFF. The rearrangement uses TRBV30 and TRBJ2-2, with 10 bases lining up with TRBD1. Germline V CDR1 and CDR2: GTSNPN, SVGIG (reference sequence). Trimming at V came to 0 bases and at J to 5 bases, leaving 3 bases not matched to a gene. This CDR3 is 15 amino acids long.

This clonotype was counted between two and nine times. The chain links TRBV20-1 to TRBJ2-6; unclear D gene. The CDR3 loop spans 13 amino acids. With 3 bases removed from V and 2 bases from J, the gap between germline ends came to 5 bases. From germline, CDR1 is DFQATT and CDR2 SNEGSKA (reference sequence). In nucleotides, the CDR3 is TGCAGTGCTAGTGTCCCTGGGGCCAACGTCCTGACTTTC. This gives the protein CSASVPGANVLTF.

CDR3 protein: CASSQDSEDMNTEAFF. In DNA form, the CDR3 reads TGCGCCAGCAGCCAAGATTCCGAGGACATGAACACTGAAGCTTTCTTT. The chain has TRBV4-3 and TRBJ1-1, with a weak D call TRBD1 (5 bases). This CDR3 comprises 16 residues. Germline CDR1 and CDR2: LGHNA and YSLEER. Trimming pared 0 bases from V and 0 bases from J, leaving 11 bases between.

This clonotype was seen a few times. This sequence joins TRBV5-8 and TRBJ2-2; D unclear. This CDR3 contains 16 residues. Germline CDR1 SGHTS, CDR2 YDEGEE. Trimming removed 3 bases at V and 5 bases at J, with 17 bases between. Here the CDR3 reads CASSWGPNVGTGELFF. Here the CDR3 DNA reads TGTGCCAGCAGCTGGGGTCCGAATGTCGGTACCGGGGAGCTGTTTTTT.

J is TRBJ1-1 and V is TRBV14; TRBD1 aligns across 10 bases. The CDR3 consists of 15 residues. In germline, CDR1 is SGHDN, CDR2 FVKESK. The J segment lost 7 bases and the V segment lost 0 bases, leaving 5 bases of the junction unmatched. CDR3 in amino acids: CASSQDQRDRGEAFF. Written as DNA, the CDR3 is TGTGCCAGCAGCCAAGATCAAAGGGACAGGGGTGAAGCTTTCTTT.

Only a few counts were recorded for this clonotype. CDR3 sequence reads: CASSFTAETQYF. The CDR3 bases are TGTGCCAGCAGTTTCACAGCCGAGACCCAGTACTTC. V is TRBV28 and J is TRBJ2-5; D not certain. Trimming shortened V by 3 bases and J by 5 bases, and 7 bases separated the two germline ends. Germline CDR1 MDHEN, CDR2 SYDVKM. The CDR3 sequence is 12 residues long.

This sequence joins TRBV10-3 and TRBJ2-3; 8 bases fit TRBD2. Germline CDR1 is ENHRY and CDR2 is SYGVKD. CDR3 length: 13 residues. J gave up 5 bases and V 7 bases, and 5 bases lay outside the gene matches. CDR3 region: CAITAGGGDTQYF. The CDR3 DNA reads TGTGCCATCACGGCGGGGGGAGGAGATACGCAGTATTTT.

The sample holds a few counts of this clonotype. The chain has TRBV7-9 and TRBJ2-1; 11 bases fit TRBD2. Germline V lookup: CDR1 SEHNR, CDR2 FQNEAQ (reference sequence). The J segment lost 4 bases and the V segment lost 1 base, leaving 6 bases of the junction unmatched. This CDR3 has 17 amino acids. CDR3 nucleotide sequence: TGTGCCAGCAGCTTAGGTGGGCGGACTAGCGGGTACAATGAGCAGTTCTTC. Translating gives CASSLGGRTSGYNEQFF.

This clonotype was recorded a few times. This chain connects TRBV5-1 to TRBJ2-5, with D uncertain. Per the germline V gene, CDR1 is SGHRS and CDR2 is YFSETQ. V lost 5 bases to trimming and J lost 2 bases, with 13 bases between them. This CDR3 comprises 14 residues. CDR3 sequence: CASRKSYRQETQYF. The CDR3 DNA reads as TGCGCCAGCAGAAAAAGTTATCGACAAGAGACCCAGTACTTC.